The text below deals with one TCR beta chain. Its antigen remains unknown. The data derive from a study of cytomegalovirus exposure and HLA in healthy donors. General study results and limits: The likely explanation for a cluster of highly shared sequence variants was sequencing artifact. Upon later analysis, TCR association rates were observed to vary by HLA locus, being highest for DRB1 and lowest for HLA-C.

Trimming removed 4 bases from V and 7 bases from J; junction bases left unmatched: 7. CDR3 length equals 15 residues. CDR1 MNHNY and CDR2 SVGAGI come from the germline V gene (reference sequence). PCR involved 60 Vbeta and 13 Jbeta primers. In the original processing: In a later analysis, some 80 million unique TCR beta chains included roughly 11 million shared by two or more donors. Sequenced by immunoSEQ multiplex PCR; TCRdb stores in-frame clones only, minus some. V, J and clone size are taken as reported in that table, and D and trimming were inferred from the DNA itself. Among roughly 160,000 clones listed, 78% were seen once.

The sequencing input was PBMCs. The chain carries TRBV6-6 and TRBJ1-6, with 7 bases aligning to TRBD1. The clonotype originates from a woman aged 50 to 60 in good health and CMV-seropositive. As DNA, the CDR3 is TGTGCCAGCAGTTGGGGAGGACAGGAAAATTCACCCCTCCACTTT. It yields the protein CASSWGGQENSPLHF.